The 8 T cell receptor beta chains in this list originate from one sample, sequenced in a study of CXCR3-negative and CXCR3-positive naive CD8 T cells. General study points: More hydrophobic TRB CDR3s were found in CXCR3-positive naive cells than in CXCR3-negative naive cells.

The TRB libraries of cDNA were built by UMI-labeled 5' RACE. TCRdb processed the 5' RACE reads again and assigns one entry to each CDR3 protein, with no DNA. The sample holds roughly 110,000 distinct CDR3 sequences. Their recognized antigens are unknown. The specimen was naive CXCR3+ CD8+ T cells from blood. Subset meaning: CD45RO-CCR7+CD27+CD95- naive CD8+ T cells expressing CXCR3 (TNR3+). The receptor set was obtained from a human donor in good health. Some clones in this sample may be carry-over from other donors' samples.

The chain combines TRBV7-6 with TRBJ1-1; TCRdb designates TRBD1, a call that cannot be tested without DNA. The CDR3 loop spans 16 amino acids. The germline gives CDR1 SGHVS, CDR2 FNYEAQ. The CDR3 here is CASSEGVGRGWTEAFF.

The chain recombines TRBV4-3 with TRBJ2-7; TCRdb outputs TRBD1, but without DNA this stays unchecked. The CDR3 loop spans 16 amino acids. CDR1 is LGHNA and CDR2 is YSLEER in the germline V gene. Here the CDR3 reads CASSQDLRGQNYEQYF.

The V call is TRBV4-3, the J call TRBJ2-7; TCRdb designates TRBD2, a call that cannot be tested without DNA. The CDR3 totals 15 residues. Germline values: CDR1 LGHNA, CDR2 YSLEER. CDR3 loop: CASSPGTRSIYEQYF.

This chain joins TRBV19 and TRBJ2-7; with no DNA, the TCRdb D assignment of TRBD1 cannot be verified. This CDR3 has 13 residues. Germline lookup yields CDR1 LNHDA and CDR2 SQIVND (reference sequence). The CDR3 loop is CASSMTGSYEQYF.

The chain links TRBV28 to TRBJ2-3; TCRdb selects TRBD2, and the lack of DNA leaves this call unchecked. The CDR3 has 14 residues. CDR1 and CDR2 (germline): MDHEN, SYDVKM. Here the CDR3 reads CASARLWSTDTQYF. Full variable domain (outside the CDR3, taken from reference TRBV28 and TRBJ2-3): DVKVTQSSRYLVKRTGEKVFLECVQDMDHENMFWYRQDPGLGLRLIYFSYDVKMKEKGDIPEGYSVSREKKERFSLILESASTNQTSMYLCASARLWSTDTQYFGPGTRLTVL.

The chain links TRBV5-1 to TRBJ1-2; TCRdb picks TRBD1, but there is no DNA to check that call. Germline CDR1 is SGHRS and CDR2 is YFSETQ. This CDR3 is built from 14 residues. The CDR3 region is CASSLVRDANGYTF.

The J gene is TRBJ2-7, the V gene TRBV5-6; TCRdb's assignment of TRBD1 cannot be checked, as there is no DNA. The CDR3 totals 14 residues. The germline CDR1 and CDR2 sequences are SGHDT and YYEEEE. CDR3 sequence reads: CASSLGDSPYEQYF.

The V and J genes are TRBV13 and TRBJ2-7. The CDR3 has 14 residues. CDR1 is PRHDT, CDR2 FYEKMQ, per germline (reference sequence). This CDR3 reads CASSLNTGSYEQYF.